This T cell receptor (beta chain) was identified in a study of MAIT cells during Salmonella Paratyphi A infection (dated by TCRdb to about 2017). Looking at the study overall: Adult volunteers aged 18 to 60 swallowed one dose of 1-5x10^3 CFU of S. Paratyphi A strain NVGH308. Diagnosed volunteers received ciprofloxacin 500 mg twice daily for 14 days starting at diagnosis.

The library was produced with 5' RACE. TCRbeta was amplified by two rounds of PCR with Phusion High-Fidelity polymerase, and sample-specific barcodes were added in the primers. TCRbeta libraries were generated by template-switch cDNA synthesis with SMARTScribe reverse transcriptase and a TRBC-specific primer. After barcoding, samples were pooled and then prepared using the NEBNext Ultra DNA Library Prep Kit for Illumina. Sequencing of libraries was performed on an Illumina MiSeq with the MiSeq reagent kit v2, 300 cycles. The authors' pipeline ran thus. Reads were demultiplexed by barcode with Jemultiplexer and aligned with MiTCR using default parameters. Non-functional sequences were filtered out with VDJtools, and clonotypes were defined by amino acid sequence, with frequencies based on assigned sequence reads. The clonal space homeostasis analysis grouped clonotypes by frequency into over-represented (0.05-1), large, medium and small bins. The public reads were reanalyzed by TCRdb: fastp trimming at Q25, MiXCR alignment, in-frame beta chains only. Each entry merges the rows of one CDR3 protein and shows their most common DNA and genes. The V and J calls reflect TCRdb's pipeline rather than the authors' work. This sample lists approximately 600 distinct CDR3 sequences; about 33% were detected once. The ten biggest clones cover around 24% of the sample.

The study at large found these results: A significant decrease in the space occupied by over-represented MAIT clonotypes was found from baseline to mid-infection (around 0.17 to 0.099), whereas no significant post-infection difference was found. Compared with healthy controls, diagnosed volunteers had more expansion or contraction among the top five MAIT clonotypes (about 0.5 versus 0.13), suggesting that infection reshaped the repertoire. Although the availability of volunteer samples limited sample sizes, the sizes were judged adequate for detecting differences between groups. MAIT cell TRBV usage was oligoclonal with a preference for TRBV20 and TRBV6, and infection did not appear to change this usage.

Per the publication, the time point label means: mid-infection, around enteric fever diagnosis. Using flow cytometry, MAIT cells, defined as Valpha7.2+ CD161+ T cells, were identified and sorted. Over time, circulating MAIT cell TCRbeta repertoires were profiled in a handful of volunteers who came down with enteric fever following controlled oral challenge with live Salmonella Paratyphi A. Each diagnosed volunteer contributed MAIT cell samples at pre-infection, mid-infection and post-infection timepoints. A diagnosis of enteric fever required Paratyphi A bacteremia and/or a persistent fever above 38 degrees C that lasted more than 12 hours. Challenged volunteers were diagnosed with infection sometime between day 4 and day 7 after challenge. For RNA extraction, between roughly 4,500 and 11,000 MAIT cells from each sample were sorted straight into RNAqueous-Micro lysis buffer. Lymphoprep gradient centrifugation was used to isolate peripheral blood mononuclear cells from blood samples and leukocyte cones. Sorting was done on either a BD FACSAria Fusion or a BD FACSAria III sorter.

Trimming takes 0 bases off V and 5 bases off J; junction bases not matched to a gene: 12. The CDR3 contains 17 residues, cysteine and phenylalanine counted. Of the read, only the CDR3 DNA is kept; its 51 bases are in frame from base 1. The germline V gene (reference sequence) provides CDR1 LGHDT and CDR2 YNNKEL. This clonotype was detected only a few times. The clone's antigen remains unknown. No base-level quality is on record; no much larger clone is a single base apart. The rearranged chain carries TRBV3-1 and TRBJ2-5; TRBD1 agrees with 7 junctional bases. Source: MAIT cells from PBMCs, taken at the middle sampling point of the challenge study. The sequence was collected from a person aged 18-70 years who was deliberately infected with Salmonella Paratyphi A in a paratyphoid fever challenge study. The DNA sequence is as follows: TGTGCCAGCAGCCAAGAAGGGGGTATAAGGGGGCCGGAGACCCAGTACTTC. The resulting protein is CASSQEGGIRGPETQYF.